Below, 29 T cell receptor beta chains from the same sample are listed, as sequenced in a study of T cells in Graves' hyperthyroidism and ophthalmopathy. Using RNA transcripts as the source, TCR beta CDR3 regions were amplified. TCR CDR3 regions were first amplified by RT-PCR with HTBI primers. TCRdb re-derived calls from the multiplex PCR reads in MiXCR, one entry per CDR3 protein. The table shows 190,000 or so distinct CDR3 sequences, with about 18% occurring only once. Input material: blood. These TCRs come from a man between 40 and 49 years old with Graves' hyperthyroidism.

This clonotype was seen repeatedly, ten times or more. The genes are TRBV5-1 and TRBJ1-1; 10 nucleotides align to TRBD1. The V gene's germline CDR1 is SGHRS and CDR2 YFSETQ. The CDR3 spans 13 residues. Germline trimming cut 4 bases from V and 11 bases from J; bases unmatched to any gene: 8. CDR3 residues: CASSLTGQGTAFF. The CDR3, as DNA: TGCGCCAGCAGCCTTACGGGACAGGGGACGGCTTTCTTT.

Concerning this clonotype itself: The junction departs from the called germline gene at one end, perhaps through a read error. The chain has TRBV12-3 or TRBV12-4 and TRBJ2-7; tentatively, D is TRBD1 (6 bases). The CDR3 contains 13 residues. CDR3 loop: CASSPGQETSSTF. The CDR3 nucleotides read TGTGCCAGCAGTCCGGGACAAGAAACGAGCAGTACATTC.

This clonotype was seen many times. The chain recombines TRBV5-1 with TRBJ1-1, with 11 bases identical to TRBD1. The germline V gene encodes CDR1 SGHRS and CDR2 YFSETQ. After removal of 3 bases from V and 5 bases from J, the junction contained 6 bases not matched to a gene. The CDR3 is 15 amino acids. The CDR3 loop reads CASSSGQGAWTEAFF. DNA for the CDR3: TGCGCCAGCAGCTCAGGACAGGGGGCTTGGACTGAAGCTTTCTTT.

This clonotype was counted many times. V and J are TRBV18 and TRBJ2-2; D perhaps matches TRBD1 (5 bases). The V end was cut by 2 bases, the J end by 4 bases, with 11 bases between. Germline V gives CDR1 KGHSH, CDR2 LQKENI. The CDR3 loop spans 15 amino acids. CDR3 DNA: TGTGCCAGCTCACCAAGTCAGGGTGGCACCGGGGAGCTGTTTTTT. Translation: CASSPSQGGTGELFF.

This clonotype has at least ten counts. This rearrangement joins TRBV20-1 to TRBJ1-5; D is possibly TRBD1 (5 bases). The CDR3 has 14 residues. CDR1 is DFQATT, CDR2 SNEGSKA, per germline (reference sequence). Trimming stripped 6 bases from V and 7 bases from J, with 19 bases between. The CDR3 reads CSANSQRSGQPQHF. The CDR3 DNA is TGCAGTGCAAACTCACAGAGATCAGGGCAGCCCCAGCATTTT.

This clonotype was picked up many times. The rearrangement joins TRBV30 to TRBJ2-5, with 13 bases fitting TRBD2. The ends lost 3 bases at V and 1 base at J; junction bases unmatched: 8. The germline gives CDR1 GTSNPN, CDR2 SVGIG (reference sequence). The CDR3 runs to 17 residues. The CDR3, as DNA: TGTGCCTGGAGCCGGACTAGCGGGGGCGCCTCCCAAGAGACCCAGTACTTC. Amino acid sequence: CAWSRTSGGASQETQYF.

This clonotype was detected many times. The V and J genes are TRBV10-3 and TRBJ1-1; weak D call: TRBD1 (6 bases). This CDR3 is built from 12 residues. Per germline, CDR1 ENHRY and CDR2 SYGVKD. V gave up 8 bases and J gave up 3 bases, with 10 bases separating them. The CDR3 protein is CAIQGMDTEAFF. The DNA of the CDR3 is TGTGCCATCCAGGGGATGGACACTGAAGCTTTCTTT.

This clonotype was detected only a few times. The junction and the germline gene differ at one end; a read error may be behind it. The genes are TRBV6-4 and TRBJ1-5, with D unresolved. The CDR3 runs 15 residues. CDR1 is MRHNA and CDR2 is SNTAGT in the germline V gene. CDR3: CASSYSGSQHQPQHF. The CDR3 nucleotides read TGTGCCAGCAGTTACTCAGGTTCCCAGCATCAGCCCCAGCATTTT.

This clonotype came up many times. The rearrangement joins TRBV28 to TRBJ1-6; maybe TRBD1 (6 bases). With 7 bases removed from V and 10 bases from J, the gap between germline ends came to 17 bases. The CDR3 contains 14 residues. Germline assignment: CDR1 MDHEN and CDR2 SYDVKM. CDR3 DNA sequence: TGTGCCAGCAAGGAAGGGGGTGAAAGATCACCCCTCCACTTT. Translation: CASKEGGERSPLHF. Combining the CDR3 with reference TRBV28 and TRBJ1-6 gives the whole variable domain DVKVTQSSRYLVKRTGEKVFLECVQDMDHENMFWYRQDPGLGLRLIYFSYDVKMKEKGDIPEGYSVSREKKERFSLILESASTNQTSMYLCASKEGGERSPLHFGNGTRLTVT.

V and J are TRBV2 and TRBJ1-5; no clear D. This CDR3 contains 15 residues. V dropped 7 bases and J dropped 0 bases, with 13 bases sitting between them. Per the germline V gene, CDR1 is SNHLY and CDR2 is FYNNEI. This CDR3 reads CASNFSTDSNQPQHF. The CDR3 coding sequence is TGTGCCAGCAATTTTTCGACGGATAGCAATCAGCCCCAGCATTTT.

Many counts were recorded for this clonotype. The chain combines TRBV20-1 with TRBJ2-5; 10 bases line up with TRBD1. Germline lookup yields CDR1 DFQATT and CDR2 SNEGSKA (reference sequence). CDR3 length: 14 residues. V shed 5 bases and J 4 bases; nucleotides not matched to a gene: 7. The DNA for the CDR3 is TGCAGTGCTGTCGGACAGGGGGATCGAGAGACCCAGTACTTC. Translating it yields CSAVGQGDRETQYF.

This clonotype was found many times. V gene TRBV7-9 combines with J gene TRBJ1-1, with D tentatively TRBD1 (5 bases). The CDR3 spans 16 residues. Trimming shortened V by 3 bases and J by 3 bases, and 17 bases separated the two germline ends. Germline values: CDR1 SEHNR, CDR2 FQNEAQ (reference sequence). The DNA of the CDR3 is TGTGCCAGCAGCTTTCGTCTAGGGACGGTAGACACTGAAGCTTTCTTT. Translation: CASSFRLGTVDTEAFF.

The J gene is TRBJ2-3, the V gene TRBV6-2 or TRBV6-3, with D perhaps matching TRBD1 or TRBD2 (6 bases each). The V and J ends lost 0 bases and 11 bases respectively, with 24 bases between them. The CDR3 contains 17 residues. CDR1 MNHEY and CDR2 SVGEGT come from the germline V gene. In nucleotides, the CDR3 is TGTGCCAGCAGTTACTCCGGTCAGGGGCCTGCGGGGCCGATGCAGTATTTT. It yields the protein CASSYSGQGPAGPMQYF.

The CDR3 is CASSEARGWGDTQYF. CDR3 sequence (DNA): TGTGCCAGCAGTGAAGCGAGAGGGTGGGGAGATACGCAGTATTTT. J is TRBJ2-3 and V is TRBV6-1, with D perhaps TRBD2 (5 bases). The V end lost 0 bases, the J end lost 5 bases, and 12 bases lay between the germline ends. The CDR3 totals 15 residues. In germline, CDR1 is MNHNS, CDR2 SASEGT.

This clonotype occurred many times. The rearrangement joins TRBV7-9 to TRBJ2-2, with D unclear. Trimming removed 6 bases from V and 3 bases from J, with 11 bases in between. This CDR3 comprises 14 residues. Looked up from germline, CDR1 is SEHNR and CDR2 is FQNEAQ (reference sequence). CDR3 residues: CASRSSYHTGELFF. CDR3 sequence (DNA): TGTGCCAGCAGGTCGAGTTATCACACCGGGGAGCTGTTTTTT.

The CDR3 region is CASSGGSNNSPLHF. The CDR3 DNA follows: TGCGCCAGCAGTGGGGGGAGTAATAATTCACCCCTCCACTTT. V usage is TRBV4-1 and J usage is TRBJ1-6; a possible D gene is TRBD1 (5 bases). Per germline, CDR1 MGHRA and CDR2 YSYEKL. V was shortened by 6 bases and J by 5 bases, with 11 bases between the two germline ends. The CDR3 is 14 residues long.

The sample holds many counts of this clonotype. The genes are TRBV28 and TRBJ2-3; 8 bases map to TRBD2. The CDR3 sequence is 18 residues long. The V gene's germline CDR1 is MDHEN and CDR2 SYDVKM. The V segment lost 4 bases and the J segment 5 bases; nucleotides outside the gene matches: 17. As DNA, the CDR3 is TGTGCCAGCAGTTCCCTCGGGGTGCTGCGGGGGGTTAAAGATACGCAGTATTTT. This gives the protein CASSSLGVLRGVKDTQYF.

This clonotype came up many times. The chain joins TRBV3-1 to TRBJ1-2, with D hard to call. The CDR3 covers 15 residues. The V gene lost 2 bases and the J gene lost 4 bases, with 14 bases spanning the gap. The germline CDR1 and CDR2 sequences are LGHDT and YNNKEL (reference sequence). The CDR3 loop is CASSQRTLRTYGYTF. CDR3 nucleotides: TGTGCCAGCAGCCAACGGACCTTGAGGACCTATGGCTACACCTTC.

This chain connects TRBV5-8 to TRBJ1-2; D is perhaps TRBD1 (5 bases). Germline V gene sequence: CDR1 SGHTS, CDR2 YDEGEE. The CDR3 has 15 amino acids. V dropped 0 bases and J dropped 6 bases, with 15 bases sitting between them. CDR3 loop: CASSLEGTGYNGYTF. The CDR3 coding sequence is TGTGCCAGCAGCTTGGAAGGGACGGGTTATAATGGCTACACCTTC. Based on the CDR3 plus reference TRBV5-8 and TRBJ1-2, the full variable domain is EAGVTQSPTHLIKTRGQQATLRCSPISGHTSVYWYQQALGLGLQFLLWYDEGEERNRGNFPPRFSGRQFPNYSSELNVNALELEDSALYLCASSLEGTGYNGYTFGSGTRLTVV.

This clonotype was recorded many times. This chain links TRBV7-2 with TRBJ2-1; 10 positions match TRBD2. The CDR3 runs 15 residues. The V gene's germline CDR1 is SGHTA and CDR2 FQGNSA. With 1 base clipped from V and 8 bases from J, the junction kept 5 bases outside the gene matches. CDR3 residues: CASSLGLAGVYEQFF. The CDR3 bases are TGTGCCAGCAGCTTAGGCCTAGCGGGGGTCTATGAGCAGTTCTTC.

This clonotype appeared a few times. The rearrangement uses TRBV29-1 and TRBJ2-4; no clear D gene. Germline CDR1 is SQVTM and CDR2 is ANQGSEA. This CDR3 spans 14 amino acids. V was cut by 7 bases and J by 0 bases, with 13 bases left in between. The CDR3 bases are TGCAGCGCCGCCGACCAGAGAGCCAAAAACATTCAGTACTTC. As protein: CSAADQRAKNIQYF.

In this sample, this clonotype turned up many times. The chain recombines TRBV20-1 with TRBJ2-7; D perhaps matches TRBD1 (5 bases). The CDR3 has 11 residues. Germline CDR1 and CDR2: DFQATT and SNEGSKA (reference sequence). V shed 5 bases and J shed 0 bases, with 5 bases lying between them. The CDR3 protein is CSAGASYEQYF. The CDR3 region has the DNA TGCAGTGCTGGGGCCTCCTACGAGCAGTACTTC.

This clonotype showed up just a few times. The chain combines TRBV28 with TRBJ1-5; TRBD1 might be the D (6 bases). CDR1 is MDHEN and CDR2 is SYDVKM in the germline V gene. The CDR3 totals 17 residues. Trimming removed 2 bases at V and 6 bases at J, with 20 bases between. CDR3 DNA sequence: TGTGCCAGCAGTTTAGGTTTCGGGGGCTGGTCAGGTCAGCCCCAGCATTTT. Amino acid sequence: CASSLGFGGWSGQPQHF.

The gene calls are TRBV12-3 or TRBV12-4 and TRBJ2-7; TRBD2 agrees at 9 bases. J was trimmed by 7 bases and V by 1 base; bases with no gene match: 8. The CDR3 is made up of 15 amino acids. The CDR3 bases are TGTGCCAGCAGTTTAGGCGGAGCGGGGGGTTGGGAGCAGTACTTC. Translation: CASSLGGAGGWEQYF.

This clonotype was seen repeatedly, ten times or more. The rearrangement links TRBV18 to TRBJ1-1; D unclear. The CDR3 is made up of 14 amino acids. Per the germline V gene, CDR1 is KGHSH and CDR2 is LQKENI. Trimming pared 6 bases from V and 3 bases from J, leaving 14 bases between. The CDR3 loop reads CASSPNNGDTEAFF. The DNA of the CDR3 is TGTGCCAGCTCGCCAAATAACGGGGACACTGAAGCTTTCTTT.

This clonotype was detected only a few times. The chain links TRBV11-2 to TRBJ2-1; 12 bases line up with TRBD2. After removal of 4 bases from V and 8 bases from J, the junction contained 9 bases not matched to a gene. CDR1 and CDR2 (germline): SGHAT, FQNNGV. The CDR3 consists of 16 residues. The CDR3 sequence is CASSYITSGGSDEQFF. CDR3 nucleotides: TGTGCCAGCAGCTACATTACTAGCGGGGGGTCGGATGAGCAGTTCTTC.

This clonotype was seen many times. The CDR3 region is CSVGETGNTEAFF. The CDR3 DNA reads TGCAGCGTTGGAGAAACAGGGAACACTGAAGCTTTCTTT. V is TRBV29-1 and J is TRBJ1-1; possibly TRBD1 for D (5 bases). The length of the CDR3 is 13 residues. V was trimmed by 4 bases and J by 1 base, leaving 10 bases between them. The germline V gene encodes CDR1 SQVTM and CDR2 ANQGSEA. The full variable domain, with the rest looked up from reference TRBV29-1 and TRBJ1-1, is SAVISQKPSRDICQRGTSLTIQCQVDSQVTMMFWYRQQPGQSLTLIATANQGSEATYESGFVIDKFPISRPNLTFSTLTVSNMSPEDSSIYLCSVGETGNTEAFFGQGTRLTVV.

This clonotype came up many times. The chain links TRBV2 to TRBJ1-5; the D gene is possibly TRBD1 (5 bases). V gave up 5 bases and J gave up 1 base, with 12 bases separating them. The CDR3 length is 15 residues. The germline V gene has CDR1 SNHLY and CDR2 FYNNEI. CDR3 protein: CASSSQGVSNQPQHF. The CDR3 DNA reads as TGTGCCAGCAGTTCGCAGGGAGTGAGCAATCAGCCCCAGCATTTT.

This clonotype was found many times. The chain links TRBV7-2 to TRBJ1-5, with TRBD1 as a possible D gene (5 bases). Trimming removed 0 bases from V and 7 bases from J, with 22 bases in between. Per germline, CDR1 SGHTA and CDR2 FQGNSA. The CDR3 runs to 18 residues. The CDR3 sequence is CASSLARQYSGRGQPQHF. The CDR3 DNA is TGTGCCAGCAGCTTAGCAAGACAGTATTCAGGCCGTGGCCAGCCCCAGCATTTT.